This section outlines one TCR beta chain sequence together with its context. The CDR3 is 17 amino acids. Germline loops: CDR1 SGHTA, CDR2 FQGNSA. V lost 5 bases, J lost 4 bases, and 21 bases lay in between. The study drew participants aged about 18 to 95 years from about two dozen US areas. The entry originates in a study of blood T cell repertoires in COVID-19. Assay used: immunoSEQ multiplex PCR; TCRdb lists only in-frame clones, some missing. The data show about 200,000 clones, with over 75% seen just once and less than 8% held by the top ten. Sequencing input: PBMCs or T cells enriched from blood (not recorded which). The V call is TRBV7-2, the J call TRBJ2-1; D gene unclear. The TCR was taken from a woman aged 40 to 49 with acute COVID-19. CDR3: CASSRLVVESRYNEQFF. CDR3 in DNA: TGTGCCAGCAGCCGCCTGGTCGTTGAGAGTCGTTACAATGAGCAGTTCTTC. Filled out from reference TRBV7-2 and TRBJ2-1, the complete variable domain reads GAGVSQSPSNKVTEKGKDVELRCDPISGHTALYWYRQSLGQGLEFLIYFQGNSAPDKSGLPSDRFSAERTGGSVSTLTIQRTQQEDSAVYLCASSRLVVESRYNEQFFGPGTRLTVL.